This TCR beta chain comes out of a study of response to subunit inactivated influenza vaccine. Whole-study results and caveats: Authors suggested few new T cells are recruited by each seasonal influenza vaccination.

TCRdb called the RT-PCR reads again in MiXCR, with one record for every CDR3 protein. The table lists 150,000 to 200,000 distinct CDR3 sequences, approximately 10% of them singletons. This clonotype was seen only a few times. Its specificity is not known. This TCR was sampled from a man aged 50-59 years who received an inactivated influenza vaccine. Here the sequenced sample was non-naive T cells sorted from PBMCs, taken around seven weeks after vaccination.

CDR3 sequence (DNA): TGTGCCAGCTTTGACTCGGCCCTCTCCTACGAGCAGTACTTC. Amino acids: CASFDSALSYEQYF. J is TRBJ2-7 and V is TRBV14, with no clear D. CDR3 length: 14 residues. Looked up from germline, CDR1 is SGHDN and CDR2 is FVKESK. Trimming stripped 8 bases from V and 0 bases from J, with 14 bases between. The full variable domain, its missing parts supplied by reference TRBV14 and TRBJ2-7, is EAGVTQFPSHSVIEKGQTVTLRCDPISGHDNLYWYRRVMGKEIKFLLHFVKESKQDESGMPNNRFLAERTGGTYSTLKVQPAELEDSGVYFCASFDSALSYEQYFGPGTRLTVT.